This T cell receptor (beta chain) is from a study of radiation and T cells in renal cell carcinoma. TCRdb keeps only in-frame clones here, not all; method: immunoSEQ multiplex PCR. The data contain approximately 140,000 clones, around 78% of them singletons. Specified time point: baseline pretreatment blood. Treatment described: 15 Gy SBRT to primary tumor, nephrectomy 4 weeks later. The sequencing here drew on blood, taken from a patient whose treatment included radiotherapy and nephrectomy. The receptor was isolated from a woman between 50 and 59 years old with renal cell carcinoma.

In nucleotides, the CDR3 is TGTGCCAGCAGCGGACAGGGATATTACGGGGAGCTGTTTTTT. As protein: CASSGQGYYGELFF. The chain has TRBV27 and TRBJ2-2, with 8 positions matching TRBD1. Germline CDR1 MNHEY, CDR2 SMNVEV (reference sequence). This CDR3 has 14 amino acids. Trimming at V came to 6 bases and at J to 7 bases, leaving 7 bases not matched to a gene.